This TCR beta chain came from a study of radiotherapy plus CTLA-4 blockade in lung cancer. Using immunoSEQ multiplex PCR, the repertoire was profiled, and TCRdb retains in-frame clones only, with some absent. The sample has 80,000 to 95,000 clones; around 83% are singletons. The sample in question was peripheral blood, obtained from a patient treated with radiotherapy plus ipilimumab. This sequence originates from a human donor with non-small cell lung cancer that progressed on radiotherapy plus ipilimumab.

The CDR3 spells CAWSLTGGEGETQYF. The CDR3 DNA is TGTGCCTGGAGTTTGACAGGGGGGGAAGGAGAGACCCAGTACTTC. The genes are TRBV30 and TRBJ2-5; TRBD1 matches 9 bases. Trimming cost V 2 bases and J 4 bases; bases outside gene matches: 8. This CDR3 is 15 amino acids long. Per the germline V gene, CDR1 is GTSNPN and CDR2 is SVGIG (reference sequence).